Listed below are T cell receptor beta chains from one sample, sequenced in a study of human T cells and chemical hapten exposure. TCRdb fed the RACE reads into MiXCR, producing one record per CDR3 protein. The data contain about 110,000 distinct CDR3 sequences, 11% of them singletons. This specimen was whole blood, taken in connection with sensitization to the hapten diphenylcyclopropenone (DPC). These receptors all stem from a middle-aged woman with alopecia areata. Some clones in this sample may be carry-over from other donors' samples. Both conserved end residues are part of each CDR3. The D gene is left open where the match is weak. A clone size is listed for some rows: how often the clone was seen (once, few, many), or a class if it is expanded.

CDR3aa	CDR3nt	d_gene	j_gene	abundance	v_gene
CASSRDRGAGANVLTF	TGTGCCAGCTCACGTGACCGGGGGGCTGGGGCCAACGTCCTGACTTTC	TRBD2	TRBJ2-6	many	TRBV18
CASSREDRGRSNTGELFF	TGCGCCAGCAGCAGGGAGGACAGGGGGCGTTCGAACACCGGGGAGCTGTTTTTT	TRBD1	TRBJ2-2	many	TRBV5-1
CSSGRARNEQFF	TGTAGTAGCGGGAGGGCAAGGAATGAGCAGTTCTTC	TRBD2	TRBJ2-1	many	TRBV9
CASSLERGAVSEAFF	TGTGCCAGCAGCTTAGAGAGGGGCGCAGTGTCTGAAGCTTTCTTT	.	TRBJ1-1	few	TRBV11-2
CASSTTGTTLYEQYF	TGTGCCAGCAGCACGACCGGGACTACCCTCTACGAGCAGTACTTC	TRBD2	TRBJ2-7	many	TRBV7-2
CASSESHQGGKETQYF	TGCGCCAGCAGTGAAAGTCATCAGGGGGGAAAGGAGACCCAGTACTTC	.	TRBJ2-5	many	TRBV10-1
CSVTTGVAEQYF	TGCAGCGTTACAACAGGGGTAGCCGAGCAGTACTTC	TRBD1	TRBJ2-7	few	TRBV29-1
CASSQAGDREGYTF	TGTGCCAGCAGCCAAGCTGGGGACAGGGAAGGCTACACCTTC	TRBD1	TRBJ1-2	.	TRBV3-1
CASSLNPSGRFDEQFF	TGCGCCAGCAGCTTGAATCCTAGCGGGAGGTTTGATGAGCAGTTCTTC	TRBD2	TRBJ2-1	few	TRBV5-1
CASNQRGEETQYF	TGTGCCAGCAATCAGCGGGGGGAAGAGACCCAGTACTTC	TRBD2	TRBJ2-5	many	TRBV9
CASSSQGAVEQYF	TGTGCCAGCAGTTCCCAGGGGGCGGTTGAGCAGTACTTC	TRBD1	TRBJ2-7	many	TRBV12-3/TRBV12-4
CASSLYILGGLPTGELFF	TGTGCCAGCAGCCTATATATTCTGGGGGGACTACCCACCGGGGAGCTGTTTTTT	TRBD2	TRBJ2-2	few	TRBV6-5
CASSLVASGQETQYF	TGTGCCAGCAGCTTAGTGGCTAGCGGACAAGAGACCCAGTACTTC	TRBD2	TRBJ2-5	few	TRBV7-9
CASSQGPGLAGVLSHEQFF	TGCGCCAGCAGCCAAGGCCCAGGACTAGCGGGAGTATTATCCCATGAGCAGTTCTTC	TRBD2	TRBJ2-1	.	TRBV4-1
CASSLGLGPYEQYF	TGTGCCAGCAGTTTAGGCCTGGGCCCCTACGAGCAGTACTTC	.	TRBJ2-7	.	TRBV28
CASSSLTRTDSYEQYF	TGTGCCAGTAGTAGCCTCACCCGGACGGACTCCTACGAGCAGTACTTC	.	TRBJ2-7	many	TRBV19
CASSLTEVTEAFF	TGTGCCAGCAGCTTAACAGAGGTCACTGAAGCTTTCTTT	.	TRBJ1-1	.	TRBV7-9
CASSPQRTVQETQYF	TGTGCCAGCAGCCCCCAGAGGACAGTCCAAGAGACCCAGTACTTC	.	TRBJ2-5	many	TRBV7-3
CASSPQGRNYGYTF	TGTGCCAGCTCACCGCAGGGAAGGAACTATGGCTACACCTTC	.	TRBJ1-2	many	TRBV18
CASSCEAYRVNTEAFF	TGTGCCAGCAGCTGCGAAGCTTACAGGGTTAACACTGAAGCTTTCTTT	.	TRBJ1-1	many	TRBV21-1
CSAPDSGTTDTQYF	TGCAGTGCCCCTGACAGTGGTACCACAGATACGCAGTATTTT	.	TRBJ2-3	few	TRBV20-1
CASTTWSGSGNEQFF	TGTGCCAGCACCACGTGGAGCGGGAGTGGGAATGAGCAGTTCTTC	TRBD2	TRBJ2-1	.	TRBV3-1
CASSFTTGYTEAFF	TGTGCCAGCAGCTTCACGACGGGGTACACTGAAGCTTTCTTT	.	TRBJ1-1	many	TRBV7-9
CASSPLGRGPEAFF	TGTGCCAGCAGTCCCCTCGGGCGGGGCCCTGAAGCTTTCTTT	.	TRBJ1-1	many	TRBV12-3/TRBV12-4
CASSLGPSVQYF	TGTGCCAGCAGCTTGGGCCCCTCTGTGCAGTACTTC	.	TRBJ2-7	few	TRBV7-2
CASSLYGTGFGGTEAFF	TGTGCCAGCAGTTTATATGGGACAGGGTTTGGGGGCACTGAAGCTTTCTTT	TRBD1	TRBJ1-1	many	TRBV28
CASSQAIGRGEQYF	TGCGCCAGCAGCCAAGCTATCGGGAGGGGCGAGCAGTACTTC	TRBD2	TRBJ2-7	few	TRBV4-3
CASSASGAKNIQYF	TGTGCCAGCAGTGCGTCCGGAGCCAAAAACATTCAGTACTTC	.	TRBJ2-4	.	TRBV2
CSVGRGHTGELFF	TGCAGCGTTGGCAGGGGGCACACCGGGGAGCTGTTTTTT	TRBD1	TRBJ2-2	.	TRBV29-1
CASSGLAGGRYNEQFF	TGTGCCAGCAGCGGACTAGCGGGAGGGCGATACAATGAGCAGTTCTTC	TRBD2	TRBJ2-1	many	TRBV11-3
CASSPPVDTSTDTQYF	TGCGCCAGCAGCCCCCCGGTGGATACTAGCACAGATACGCAGTATTTT	.	TRBJ2-3	few	TRBV4-1
CAISDGERYGYTF	TGTGCCATCAGTGATGGGGAGCGTTATGGCTACACCTTC	.	TRBJ1-2	few	TRBV10-3